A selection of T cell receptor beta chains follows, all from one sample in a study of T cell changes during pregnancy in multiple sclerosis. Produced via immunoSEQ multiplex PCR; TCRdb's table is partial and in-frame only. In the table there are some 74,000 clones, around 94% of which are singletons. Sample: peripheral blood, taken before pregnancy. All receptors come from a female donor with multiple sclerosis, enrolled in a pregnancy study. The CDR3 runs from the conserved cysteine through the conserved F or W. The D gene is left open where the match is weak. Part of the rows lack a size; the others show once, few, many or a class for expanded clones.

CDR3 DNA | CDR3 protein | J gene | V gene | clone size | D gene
TGTGCCAGCTCACCGGTGACGCGACTAGGTTCGTACGAGCAGTACTTC | CASSPVTRLGSYEQYF | TRBJ2-7 | TRBV18 | - | -
TGTGCCAGCAGCTTAGCGGGGAGGTGGGCCGGGGAGCTGTTTTTT | CASSLAGRWAGELFF | TRBJ2-2 | TRBV7-2 | - | -
TGTGCCAGCAGTGAGACAGGGACCTCCTACGAGCAGTACTTC | CASSETGTSYEQYF | TRBJ2-7 | TRBV7-8 | - | TRBD1
TGTGCCAGCAGCTATCTTGCGGACACCCAAGAGACCCAGTACTTC | CASSYLADTQETQYF | TRBJ2-5 | TRBV11-2 | - | -
TGTGCCAGTAGCTTACGCGGGACGAACTACGAGCAGTACTTC | CASSLRGTNYEQYF | TRBJ2-7 | TRBV19 | - | -
TGCGCCAGCAGCCAAGAAAGCGGGAGGGCCGTGGGGGAGCAGTACTTC | CASSQESGRAVGEQYF | TRBJ2-7 | TRBV4-1 | - | TRBD2
TGTGCCAGCAGCTTTCGCAGACAGGGAATCACTGGGGCCAACGTCCTGACTTTC | CASSFRRQGITGANVLTF | TRBJ2-6 | TRBV7-8 | - | TRBD1
TGTGCCAGCAGCTCCCTTTTAGCCGGGGGACAAGAGACCCAGTACTTC | CASSSLLAGGQETQYF | TRBJ2-5 | TRBV7-9 | once | -
TGTGCCAGCAGCACGATGACAGGGGGAGGAGAGAATGAGCAGTTCTTC | CASSTMTGGGENEQFF | TRBJ2-1 | TRBV7-2 | - | TRBD1
TGTGCCAGCTTGTCAGGGTCGACCTACGAGCAGTACTTC | CASLSGSTYEQYF | TRBJ2-7 | TRBV28 | - | -
TGTGCCAGCAGTGAATCCGGTGTCGAGGGGACAGCGCATGAGCAGTTCTTC | CASSESGVEGTAHEQFF | TRBJ2-1 | TRBV25-1 | - | TRBD1